The present T cell receptor beta chain was sequenced within a study of T cells in women clearing cervical HPV infection. Details on this clone: Read coverage stops 3 residues before the CDR3 terminus; the germline J gene supplies the remainder.

Genomic DNA, averaging roughly 1,200 ng per sample, yielded TCR beta CDR3 via immunoSEQ. The table came from immunoSEQ multiplex PCR; TCRdb's copy has only in-frame clones and leaves some out. This listing includes around 37,000 clones. The CDR3 spans 14 residues. Germline V gives CDR1 SGHTA, CDR2 FQGNSA. The ends were cut back, 6 bases at V and 4 bases at J, with 15 bases in the middle. The source material was blood buffy coat. The V and J genes are TRBV7-2 and TRBJ1-1; D gene ambiguous. The clonotype originates from a woman between 18 and 69 years old with a cervical HPV16 infection that either progressed to CIN3+ or cleared (not recorded which). The CDR3 reads CASRSQAIPTEAFF. The CDR3 bases that were read are TGTGCCAGCAGATCCCAGGCTATCCCCACTGAA.